What follows describes a single T cell receptor (beta chain). The CDR3 covers 14 residues. The V end lost 3 bases, the J end lost 0 bases, and 6 bases lay between the germline ends. Germline V gene sequence: CDR1 SGHNT, CDR2 YENEEA. In the source study's methods: Using reference gene primer amplification, nucleated cell counts were estimated. Sequenced by immunoSEQ multiplex PCR; TCRdb stores in-frame clones only, minus some. V and J calls and clone size are as listed in that table; D and trimming were resolved from the DNA. This sample has some 350,000 clones, with around 90% found just once. This sample stems from a study of blood T cell repertoires in COVID-19. For the study at large: Italy, Spain and the United States were the sources of the convalescent and acute COVID-19 samples. From T cells, B-cell-depleted T cells, or PBMCs came the material, which was cDNA or gDNA.

The source material was peripheral blood. V gene TRBV11-3 combines with J gene TRBJ2-1, with a possible D match to TRBD2 (5 bases). The clonotype originates from a young woman who had recovered from COVID-19. CDR3 sequence (DNA): TGTGCCAGCAGCTTGGGGAGCTCCTACAATGAGCAGTTCTTC. Protein: CASSLGSSYNEQFF.